Described below is a single TCR beta chain sequence and its context. This clonotype was counted many times. Its antigen is unknown. There are no base qualities to consult, and no much larger clone falls within one base. Graves' hyperthyroidism was defined as stable when no progression to ophthalmopathy occurred over 18 months of follow-up. Hyperthyroidism patients were newly diagnosed, had a disease duration of under 2 months, and were aged 18 to 65 years. Exclusion was applied to patients with uncontrolled infections, other autoimmune diseases, pregnancy or lactation. Clinical symptoms, serum thyroxine and TRAb, thyroid ultrasound, and orbital computed tomography formed the basis for the diagnoses. PBMCs were isolated from about 9 ml of fresh peripheral blood by Ficoll-Paque density gradient centrifugation. Total RNA was extracted using Trizol reagent, and RNA quality was assessed on an Agilent 2100 Bioanalyzer.

The TCR beta CDR3 regions were amplified from the RNA transcripts. The TCR CDR3 was subjected to a first round of RT-PCR using the HTBI primer set and the Qiagen OneStep RT-PCR kit. Libraries were constructed in a second round of multiplex PCR, after which size selection and purification were performed. Libraries were sequenced paired-end with 100 bp reads on an Illumina HiSeq2000. The published analysis was carried out like this. SOAPnuke was used to process the raw data, removing reads that contained adapters or uncalled bases, had a mean Phred below 15, or lacked an exact match to the constant primer or identifier. COPE v1.2.5 was used to merge high-quality paired reads, and clonotypes were defined as unique nucleotide sequences. MiTCR v1.1 was used to align the clonotypes against IMGT TRBV, TRBD and TRBJ reference segments. Only V-J combinations with frequency above 0.0001, covering about 99% of repertoires, were analysed. The TCS score was defined as the ratio of F50 (clonal expansion) to E x V (chaos), calculated using BLOSUM62-based TCRdist between CDR3 peptides within each V-J. Welch's t-statistics and random forest reduced roughly 530 V-J features to 13, which were used in a naive Bayes classifier (R e1071). TCRdb's own reprocessing of the public reads used fastp at Q25 and MiXCR and kept productive beta chains. A single entry per CDR3 protein holds the most common genes and DNA from its merged rows. The V and J calls were not made by the authors but by TCRdb's processing. Here the sample has hundreds of thousands of distinct CDR3 sequences; approximately 19% occur a single time. The top ten hold 3% to 4.5% of the sample.

The sample originates from a study of T cells in Graves' hyperthyroidism and ophthalmopathy (dated 2019 in TCRdb). Study-level background: Peripheral blood was sampled at the time of initial diagnosis, prior to any treatment. To identify distinguishing TCR V-J signatures, a discovery cohort of 95 to 100 patients was used, comprising some 45 with Graves' ophthalmopathy and 57 with stable Graves' hyperthyroidism. Prospective prediction of ophthalmopathy was tested in an independent validation cohort consisting of 18 to 20 hyperthyroidism patients and around 16 patients who later progressed to ophthalmopathy. The 90 or so discovery patients were randomly split 7:3 into training and test sets. In addition, the study compared T-cell repertoires in thyroid tissue and in blood from over 5 Graves' hyperthyroidism patients. After sampling, hyperthyroidism patients received methimazole starting at 30 mg daily, and ophthalmopathy patients received high-dose intravenous methylprednisolone. TCR Vbeta CDR3 sequencing of some 140 peripheral blood samples (fewer than 45 ophthalmopathy, 70 to 85 hyperthyroidism and some 17 progressor patients) is reported in the paper.

Trimming at the junction amounts to 4 bases on V and 5 bases on J, and the germline ends lie 13 bases apart. The CDR3 has 14 amino acids, counting the end cysteine and phenylalanine. Only the CDR3 part of the read is kept: 42 bases, read in frame from the first base. CDR1 and CDR2, looked up from the germline V gene, are SGHRS and YFSETQ. Results and caveats for the whole study, not just this receptor: Blood samples also contained most of the expanded thyroid clonotypes (frequency above 0.001), which suggests that blood repertoires may reflect thyroid immune responses. In cross-validation, a model built on a 13 V-J signature told ophthalmopathy apart from stable hyperthyroidism with approximately 90% sensitivity and 81% to 82% specificity, and in testing the same model reached 80%/75%. No statistical method was used to fix the sample size in advance, and group allocation was not hidden from the investigators. During validation, the model predicted progression to ophthalmopathy a median of about 6.3 months ahead of onset, with more than 60% sensitivity and less than 85% specificity.

This receptor chain uses TRBV5-1 and TRBJ1-5; tentative D gene TRBD1, with 6 bases matching. The source material was blood. The source of this sequence is a woman younger than 30 with Graves' hyperthyroidism. The DNA sequence follows: TGCGCCAGCAGCCCCGGGACACAGGATCAGCCCCAGCATTTT. Translated, it reads CASSPGTQDQPQHF.